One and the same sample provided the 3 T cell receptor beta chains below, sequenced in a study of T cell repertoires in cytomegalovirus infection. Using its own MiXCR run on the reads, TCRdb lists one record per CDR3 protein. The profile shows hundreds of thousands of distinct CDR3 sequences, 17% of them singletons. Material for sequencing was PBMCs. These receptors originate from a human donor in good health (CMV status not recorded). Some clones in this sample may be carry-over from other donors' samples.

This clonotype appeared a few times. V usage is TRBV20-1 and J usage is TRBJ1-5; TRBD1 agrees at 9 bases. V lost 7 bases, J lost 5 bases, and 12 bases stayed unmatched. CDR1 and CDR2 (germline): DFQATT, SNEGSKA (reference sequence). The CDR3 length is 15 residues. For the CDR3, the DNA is TGCAGTGGCAGTGGGGGGACAGGGAGACATCAGCCCCAGCATTTT. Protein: CSGSGGTGRHQPQHF.

CDR3 nucleotide sequence: TGTGCCAGCAGCGCCGGAGTTGTCGGGGAGCTGTTTTTT. Translating it yields CASSAGVVGELFF. The rearrangement joins TRBV9 to TRBJ2-2; D is unclear. Trimming took off 3 bases at V and 7 bases at J, with 10 bases between the two ends. Germline assignment: CDR1 SGDLS and CDR2 YYNGEE. The CDR3 loop spans 13 amino acids.

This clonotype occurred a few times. In DNA, the CDR3 is TGTGCCACCCAACATCCCGAACTCTACGAGCAGTACTTC. Amino acids: CATQHPELYEQYF. The chain couples TRBV2 to TRBJ2-7; no firm D call. Germline CDR1 reads SNHLY; CDR2 reads FYNNEI. V lost 10 bases and J lost 3, with 16 bases in between. CDR3 length: 13 amino acids.